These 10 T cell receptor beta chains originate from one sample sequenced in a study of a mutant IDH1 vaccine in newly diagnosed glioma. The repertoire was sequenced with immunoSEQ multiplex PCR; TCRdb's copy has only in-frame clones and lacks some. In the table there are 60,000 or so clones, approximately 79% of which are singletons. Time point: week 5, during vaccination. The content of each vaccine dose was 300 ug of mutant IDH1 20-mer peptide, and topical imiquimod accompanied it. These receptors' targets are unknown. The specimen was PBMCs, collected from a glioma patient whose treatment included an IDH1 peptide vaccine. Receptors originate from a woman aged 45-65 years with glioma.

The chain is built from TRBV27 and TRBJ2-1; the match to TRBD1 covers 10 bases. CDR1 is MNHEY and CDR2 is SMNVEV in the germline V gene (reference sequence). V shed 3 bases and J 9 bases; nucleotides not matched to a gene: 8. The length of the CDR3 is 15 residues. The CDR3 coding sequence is TGTGCCAGCAGTTTGGCGGGACAGGGGAGAGGTGAGCAGTTCTTC. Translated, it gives CASSLAGQGRGEQFF.

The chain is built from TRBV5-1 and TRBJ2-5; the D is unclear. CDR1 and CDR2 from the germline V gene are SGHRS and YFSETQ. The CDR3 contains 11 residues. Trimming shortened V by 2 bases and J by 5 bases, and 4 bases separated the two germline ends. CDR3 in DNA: TGCGCCAGCAGCTTTTCGGAGACCCAGTACTTC. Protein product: CASSFSETQYF.

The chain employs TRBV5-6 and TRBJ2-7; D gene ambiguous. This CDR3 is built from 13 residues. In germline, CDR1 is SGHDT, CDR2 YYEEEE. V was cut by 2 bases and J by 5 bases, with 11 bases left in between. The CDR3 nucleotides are TGTGCCAGCAGCTTCGTCGGATCCCACGAGCAGTACTTC. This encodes CASSFVGSHEQYF.

The CDR3 DNA reads TGTGCCAGTAGTATAAATGGGGGATCGACCTCTGGGGCCAACGTCCTGACTTTC. Protein: CASSINGGSTSGANVLTF. The genes are TRBV19 and TRBJ2-6, with D perhaps being TRBD1 or TRBD2 (5 bases each). The CDR3 has 18 residues. The germline V gene encodes CDR1 LNHDA and CDR2 SQIVND (reference sequence). Trimming cost V 2 bases and J 0 bases, with 14 bases left between them.

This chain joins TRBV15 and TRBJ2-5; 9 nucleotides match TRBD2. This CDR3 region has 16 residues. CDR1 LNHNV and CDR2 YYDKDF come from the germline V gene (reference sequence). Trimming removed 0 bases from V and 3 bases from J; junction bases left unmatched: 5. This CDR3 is CATSREPSGVKETQYF. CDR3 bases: TGTGCCACCAGCAGAGAGCCTAGCGGGGTAAAAGAGACCCAGTACTTC.

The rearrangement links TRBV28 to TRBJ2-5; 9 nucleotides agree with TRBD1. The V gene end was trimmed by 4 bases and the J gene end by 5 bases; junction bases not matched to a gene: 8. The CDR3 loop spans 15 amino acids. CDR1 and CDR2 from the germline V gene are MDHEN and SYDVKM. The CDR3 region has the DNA TGTGCCAGCAGTTCACGGGACAGGGTTTCGGAGACCCAGTACTTC. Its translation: CASSSRDRVSETQYF.

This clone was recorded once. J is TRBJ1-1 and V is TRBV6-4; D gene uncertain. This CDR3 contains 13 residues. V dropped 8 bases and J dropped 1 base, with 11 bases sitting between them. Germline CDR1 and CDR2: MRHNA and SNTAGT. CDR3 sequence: CASAAEENTEAFF. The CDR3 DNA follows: TGTGCCAGCGCTGCGGAAGAGAACACTGAAGCTTTCTTT.

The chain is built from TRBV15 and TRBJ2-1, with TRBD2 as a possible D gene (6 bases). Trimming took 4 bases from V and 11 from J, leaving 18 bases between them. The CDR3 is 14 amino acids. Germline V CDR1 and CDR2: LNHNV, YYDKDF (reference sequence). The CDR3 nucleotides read TGTGCCACCAGCACCGCCGGGACTGACGTTAAGCAGTTCTTC. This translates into CATSTAGTDVKQFF.

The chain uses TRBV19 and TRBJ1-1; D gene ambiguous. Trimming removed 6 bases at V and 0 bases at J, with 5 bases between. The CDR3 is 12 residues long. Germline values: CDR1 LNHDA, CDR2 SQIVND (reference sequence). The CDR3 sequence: CASSALNTEAFF. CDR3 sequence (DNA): TGTGCCAGTAGCGCCTTGAACACTGAAGCTTTCTTT.

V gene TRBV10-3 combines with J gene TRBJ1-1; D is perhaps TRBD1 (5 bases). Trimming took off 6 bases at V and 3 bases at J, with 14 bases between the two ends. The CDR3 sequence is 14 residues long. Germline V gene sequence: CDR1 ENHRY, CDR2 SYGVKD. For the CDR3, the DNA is TGTGCCATCAGAACAGACCCGGGGGACACTGAAGCTTTCTTT. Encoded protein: CAIRTDPGDTEAFF.